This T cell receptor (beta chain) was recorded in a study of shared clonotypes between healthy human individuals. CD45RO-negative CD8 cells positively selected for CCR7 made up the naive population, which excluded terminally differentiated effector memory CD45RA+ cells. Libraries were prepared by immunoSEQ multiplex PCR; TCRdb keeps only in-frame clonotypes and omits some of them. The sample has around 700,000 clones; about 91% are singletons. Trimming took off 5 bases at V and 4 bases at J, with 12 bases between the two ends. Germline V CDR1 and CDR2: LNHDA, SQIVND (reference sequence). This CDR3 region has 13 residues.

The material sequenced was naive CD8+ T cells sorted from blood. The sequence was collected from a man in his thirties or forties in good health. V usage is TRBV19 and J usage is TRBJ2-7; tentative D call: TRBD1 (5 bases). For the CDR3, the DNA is TGTGCCAGTAGTTGGGGCGACGGGTACGAGCAGTACTTC. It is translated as CASSWGDGYEQYF.